This TCR beta chain emerged from a study of T cells in Graves' hyperthyroidism and ophthalmopathy. This clonotype was counted at least ten times. Orbital computed tomography, thyroid ultrasound, serum thyroxine and TRAb, and clinical symptoms together informed the diagnoses. About 9.4 ml fresh peripheral blood yielded the PBMCs. V lost 2 bases and J 0 bases, leaving 4 bases between the germline ends. This CDR3 has 13 residues. CDR1 SGHTA and CDR2 FQGTGA come from the germline V gene. RNA transcripts served as the template for amplifying TCR beta CDR3 regions. First-round RT-PCR targeting the TCR CDR3 was performed with the HTBI primer set. Each CDR3 protein gets one entry after TCRdb re-called the multiplex PCR reads with MiXCR. The sample yields hundreds of thousands of distinct CDR3 sequences, approximately 23% seen once.

Sequences were obtained from blood. V usage is TRBV7-3 and J usage is TRBJ1-1; D is undetermined. The TCR sequence derives from a young man with Graves' ophthalmopathy. CDR3 coding DNA: TGTGCCAGCAGCTTAGCCCTGAACACTGAAGCTTTCTTT. Its protein product is CASSLALNTEAFF.